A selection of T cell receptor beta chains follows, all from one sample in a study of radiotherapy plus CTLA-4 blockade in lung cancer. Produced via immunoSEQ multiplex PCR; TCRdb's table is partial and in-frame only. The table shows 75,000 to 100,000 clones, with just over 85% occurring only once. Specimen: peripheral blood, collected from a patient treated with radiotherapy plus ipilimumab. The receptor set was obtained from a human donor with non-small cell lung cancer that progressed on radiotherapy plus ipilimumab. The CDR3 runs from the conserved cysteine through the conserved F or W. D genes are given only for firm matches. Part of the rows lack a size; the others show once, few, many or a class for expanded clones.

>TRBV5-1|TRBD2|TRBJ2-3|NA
CASSGSLSGGFSDTQYF
TGCGCCAGCAGCGGGTCCCTCTCGGGAGGTTTTTCAGATACGCAGTATTTT
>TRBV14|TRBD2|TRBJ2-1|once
CASSRRGGSYNEQFF
TGTGCCAGCAGCCGCCGGGGGGGCTCCTACAATGAGCAGTTCTTC
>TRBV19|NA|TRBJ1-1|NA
CATGGRSEAFF
TGTGCGACCGGGGGGCGGTCTGAAGCTTTCTTT
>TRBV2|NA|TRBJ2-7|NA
CASSEVAGSEQYF
TGTGCCAGCAGTGAGGTAGCCGGGAGCGAGCAGTACTTC
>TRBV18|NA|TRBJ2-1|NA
CASSPPEGRYNEQFF
TGTGCCAGCTCACCACCGGAGGGACGGTACAATGAGCAGTTCTTC
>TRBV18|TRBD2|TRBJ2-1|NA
CASLPTSGSAYNEQFF
TGTGCCAGCTTACCGACTAGCGGGAGCGCCTACAATGAGCAGTTCTTC
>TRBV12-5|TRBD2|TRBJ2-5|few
CASGLGLAGPQETQYF
TGTGCTAGTGGTTTGGGGCTAGCGGGCCCCCAAGAGACCCAGTACTTC
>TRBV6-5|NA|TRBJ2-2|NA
CASRPGNTGELFF
TGTGCCAGCAGACCGGGAAACACCGGGGAGCTGTTTTTT
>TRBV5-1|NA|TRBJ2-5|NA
CASSLGSGPETQYF
TGCGCCAGCAGCTTGGGTAGCGGACCAGAGACCCAGTACTTC
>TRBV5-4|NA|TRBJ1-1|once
CASSLPGNTEAFF
TGTGCCAGCAGCTTGCCCGGGAACACTGAAGCTTTCTTT
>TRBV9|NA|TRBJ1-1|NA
CASSVATGGNTEAFF
TGTGCCAGCAGCGTAGCTACGGGGGGGAACACTGAAGCTTTCTTT
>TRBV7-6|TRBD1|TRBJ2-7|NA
CASSFRQGDNEQYF
TGTGCCAGCAGCTTTAGACAGGGGGACAACGAGCAGTACTTC
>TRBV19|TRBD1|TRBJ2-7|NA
CASSAWRQGPYEQYF
TGTGCCAGTAGTGCTTGGCGACAGGGGCCCTACGAGCAGTACTTC
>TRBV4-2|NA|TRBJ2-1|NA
CASSQATGTLNEQFF
TGTGCCAGCAGCCAGGCAACCGGGACCCTTAATGAGCAGTTCTTC
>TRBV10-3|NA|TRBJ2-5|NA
CAIMGQGRETQYF
TGTGCCATCATGGGGCAGGGTCGAGAGACCCAGTACTTC
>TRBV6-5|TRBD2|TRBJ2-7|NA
CASSYSPVGSGTEQYF
TGTGCCAGCAGTTACTCCCCCGTGGGTAGCGGGACCGAGCAGTACTTC
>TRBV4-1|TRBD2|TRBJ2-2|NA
CASSFGLAVTGELFF
TGCGCCAGCAGCTTCGGACTAGCGGTCACCGGGGAGCTGTTTTTT
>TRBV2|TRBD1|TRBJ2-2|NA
CASLRGTGNTGELFF
TGTGCCAGCCTCCGTGGGACAGGGAACACCGGGGAGCTGTTTTTT
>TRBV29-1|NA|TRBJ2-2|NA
CSVGRGTGELFF
TGCAGCGTTGGGCGTGGAACCGGGGAGCTGTTTTTT
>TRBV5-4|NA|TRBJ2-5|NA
CASSLARETQYF
TGTGCCAGCAGCTTGGCCCGAGAGACCCAGTACTTC
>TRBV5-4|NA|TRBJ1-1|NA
CASSLEVGLNTEAFF
TGTGCCAGCAGCTTGGAGGTAGGGTTGAACACTGAAGCTTTCTTT
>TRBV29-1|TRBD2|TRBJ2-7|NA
CSGRLAGFHEQYF
TGCAGCGGAAGGCTAGCGGGATTTCACGAGCAGTACTTC
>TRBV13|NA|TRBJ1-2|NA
CASSLKGQVYGYTF
TGTGCCAGCAGCTTAAAGGGGCAGGTCTATGGCTACACCTTC
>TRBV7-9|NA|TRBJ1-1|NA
CASSPPSGTTEAFF
TGTGCCAGCAGCCCCCCGTCAGGGACTACTGAAGCTTTCTTT
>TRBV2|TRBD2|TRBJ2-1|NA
CASSVTSGTYNEQFF
TGTGCCAGCAGTGTGACTAGCGGGACTTACAATGAGCAGTTCTTC
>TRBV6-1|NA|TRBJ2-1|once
CASRASPNEQFF
TGTGCCAGCAGGGCTAGCCCAAATGAGCAGTTCTTC
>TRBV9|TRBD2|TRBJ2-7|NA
CASALGTSGNYEQYF
TGTGCCAGCGCCCTAGGGACTAGCGGGAACTACGAGCAGTACTTC
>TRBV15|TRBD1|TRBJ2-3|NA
CATSPARGLVDTQYF
TGTGCCACCAGTCCGGCCAGGGGGTTGGTAGATACGCAGTATTTT
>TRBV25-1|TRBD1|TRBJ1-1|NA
CASSDLSGGKGAFF
TGTGCCAGCAGTGACCTATCAGGGGGGAAGGGAGCTTTCTTT
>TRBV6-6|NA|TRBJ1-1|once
CASSYSPHGTEAFF
TGTGCCAGCAGTTACTCCCCCCACGGGACTGAAGCTTTCTTT
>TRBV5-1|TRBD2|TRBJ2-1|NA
CASRSMSGRTNEQFF
TGCGCCAGCAGAAGCATGAGCGGGAGAACGAATGAGCAGTTCTTC
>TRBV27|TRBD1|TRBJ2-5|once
CASRSTRTGQETQYF
TGTGCCAGCAGATCGACCCGGACAGGGCAAGAGACCCAGTACTTC
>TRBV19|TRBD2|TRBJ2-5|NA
CASSISPPRTSKTQYF
TGTGCCAGTAGTATTTCCCCCCCCAGGACTAGCAAGACCCAGTACTTC
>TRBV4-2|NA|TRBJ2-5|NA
CASSPRTNEETQYF
TGTGCCAGCAGCCCGCGGACTAATGAAGAGACCCAGTACTTC
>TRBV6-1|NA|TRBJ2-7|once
CASTQGGDEQYF
TGTGCCAGCACCCAGGGGGGGGATGAGCAGTACTTC
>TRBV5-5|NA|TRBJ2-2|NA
CASSLVGGTGELFF
TGTGCCAGCAGCTTGGTTGGGGGAACCGGGGAGCTGTTTTTT
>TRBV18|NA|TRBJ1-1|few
CASSLHRQASGRDTEAFF
TGTGCCAGCTCACTGCACAGACAGGCCTCTGGTAGGGACACTGAAGCTTTCTTT
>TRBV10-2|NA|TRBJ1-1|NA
CASRADVSPLATEAFF
TGCGCCAGCAGAGCCGACGTATCCCCTTTGGCGACTGAAGCTTTCTTT
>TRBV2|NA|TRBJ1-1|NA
CAVRTRGVSGTEAFF
TGTGCTGTACGCACTCGTGGGGTTTCTGGCACTGAAGCTTTCTTT
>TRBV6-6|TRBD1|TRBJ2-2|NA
CASSWDRAAGELFF
TGTGCCAGCAGCTGGGACAGGGCGGCCGGGGAGCTGTTTTTT